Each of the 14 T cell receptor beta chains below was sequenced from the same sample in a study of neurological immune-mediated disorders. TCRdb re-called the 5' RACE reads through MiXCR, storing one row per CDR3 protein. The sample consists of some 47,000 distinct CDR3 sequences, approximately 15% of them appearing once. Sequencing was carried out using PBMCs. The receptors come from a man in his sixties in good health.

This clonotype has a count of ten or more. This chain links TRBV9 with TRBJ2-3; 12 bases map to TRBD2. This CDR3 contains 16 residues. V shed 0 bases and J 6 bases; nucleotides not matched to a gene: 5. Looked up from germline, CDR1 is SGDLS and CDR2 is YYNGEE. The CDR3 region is CASSVGLAGEVDTQYF. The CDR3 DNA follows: TGTGCCAGCAGCGTAGGACTAGCGGGAGAAGTCGATACGCAGTATTTT.

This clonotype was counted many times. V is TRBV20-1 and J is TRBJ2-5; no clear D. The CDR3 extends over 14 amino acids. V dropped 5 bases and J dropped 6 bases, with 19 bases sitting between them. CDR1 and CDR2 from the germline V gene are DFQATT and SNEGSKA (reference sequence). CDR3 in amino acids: CSASPRLGIKTQYF. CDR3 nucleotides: TGCAGTGCTTCTCCTCGTCTGGGGATAAAGACCCAGTACTTC.

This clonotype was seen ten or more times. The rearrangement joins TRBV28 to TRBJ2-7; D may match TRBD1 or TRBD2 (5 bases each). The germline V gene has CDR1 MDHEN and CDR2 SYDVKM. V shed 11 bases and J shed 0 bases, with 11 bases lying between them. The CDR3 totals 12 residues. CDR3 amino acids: CAGGMISYEQYF. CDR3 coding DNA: TGTGCCGGGGGTATGATCTCCTACGAGCAGTACTTC.

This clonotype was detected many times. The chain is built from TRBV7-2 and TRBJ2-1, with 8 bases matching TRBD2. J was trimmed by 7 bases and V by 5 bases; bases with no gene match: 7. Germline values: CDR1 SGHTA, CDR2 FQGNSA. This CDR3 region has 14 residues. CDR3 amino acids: CASSPGLASNEQFF. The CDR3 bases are TGTGCCAGCAGCCCCGGACTAGCTAGTAATGAGCAGTTCTTC.

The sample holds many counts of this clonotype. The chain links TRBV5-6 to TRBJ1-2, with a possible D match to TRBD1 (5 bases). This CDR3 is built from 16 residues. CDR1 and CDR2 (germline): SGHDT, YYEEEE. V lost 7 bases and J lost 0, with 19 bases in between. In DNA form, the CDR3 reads TGTGCCAGCTGGTACGTGTGGCAGGGCACTAACTATGGCTACACCTTC. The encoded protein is CASWYVWQGTNYGYTF.

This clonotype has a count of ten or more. CDR3 region: CASSQVAGGSGELFF. The CDR3 region has the DNA TGCGCCAGCAGCCAAGTTGCGGGAGGGTCCGGGGAGCTGTTTTTT. This chain joins TRBV4-3 and TRBJ2-2; the match to TRBD2 covers 9 bases. The germline gives CDR1 LGHNA, CDR2 YSLEER. V lost 1 base and J lost 6; bases outside the gene matches: 3. CDR3 length: 15 amino acids.

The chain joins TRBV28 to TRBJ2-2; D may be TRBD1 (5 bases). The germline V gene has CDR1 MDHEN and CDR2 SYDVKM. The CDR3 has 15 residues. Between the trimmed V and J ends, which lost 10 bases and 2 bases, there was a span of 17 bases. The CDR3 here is CATTRRQTNTGELFF. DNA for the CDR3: TGTGCCACCACGCGTCGACAGACTAACACCGGGGAGCTGTTTTTT.

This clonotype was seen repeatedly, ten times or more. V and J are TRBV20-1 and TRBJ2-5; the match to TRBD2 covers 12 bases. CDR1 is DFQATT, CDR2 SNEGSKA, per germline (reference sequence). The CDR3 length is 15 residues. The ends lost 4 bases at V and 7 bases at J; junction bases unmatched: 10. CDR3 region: CSANGLAGGPGTQYF. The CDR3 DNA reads TGCAGTGCTAATGGGCTAGCGGGAGGGCCGGGGACCCAGTACTTC.

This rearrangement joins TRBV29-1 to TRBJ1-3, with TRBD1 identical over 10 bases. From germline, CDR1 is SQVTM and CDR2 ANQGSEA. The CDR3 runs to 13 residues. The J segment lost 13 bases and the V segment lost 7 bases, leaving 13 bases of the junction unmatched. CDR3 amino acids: CSAGTGAGNSIYF. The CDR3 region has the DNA TGCAGCGCAGGGACAGGGGCTGGAAACTCTATATATTTT.

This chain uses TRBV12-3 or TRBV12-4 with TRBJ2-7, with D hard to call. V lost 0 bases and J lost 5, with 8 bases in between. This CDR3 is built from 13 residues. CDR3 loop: CASSLAQWHEQYF. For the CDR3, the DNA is TGTGCCAGCAGTTTAGCGCAGTGGCACGAGCAGTACTTC.

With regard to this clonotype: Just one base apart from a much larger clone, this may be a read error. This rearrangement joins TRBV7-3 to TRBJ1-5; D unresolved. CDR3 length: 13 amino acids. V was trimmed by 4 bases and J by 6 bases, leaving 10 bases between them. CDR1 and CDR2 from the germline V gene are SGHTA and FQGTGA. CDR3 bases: TGTGCCAGCAGCTCAGGAGGCTGTCAGCCCCAGCATTTT. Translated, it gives CASSSGGCQPQHF.

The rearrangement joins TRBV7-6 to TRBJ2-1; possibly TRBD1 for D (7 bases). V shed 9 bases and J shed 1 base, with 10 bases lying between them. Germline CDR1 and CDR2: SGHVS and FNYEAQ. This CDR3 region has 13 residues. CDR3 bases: TGTGCCAGTGCAGGGGGGTCCTACAATGAGCAGTTCTTC. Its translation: CASAGGSYNEQFF. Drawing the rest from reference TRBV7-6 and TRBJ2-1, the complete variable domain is GAGVSQSPRYKVTKRGQDVALRCDPISGHVSLYWYRQALGQGPEFLTYFNYEAQQDKSGLPNDRFSAERPEGSISTLTIQRTEQRDSAMYRCASAGGSYNEQFFGPGTRLTVL.

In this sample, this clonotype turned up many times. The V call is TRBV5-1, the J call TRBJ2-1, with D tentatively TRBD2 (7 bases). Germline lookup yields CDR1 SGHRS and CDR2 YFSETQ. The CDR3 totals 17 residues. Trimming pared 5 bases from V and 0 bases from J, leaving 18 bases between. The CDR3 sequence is CASRNLGGGPSYNEQFF. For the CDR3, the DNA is TGCGCCAGCAGGAATTTAGGGGGAGGGCCCTCCTACAATGAGCAGTTCTTC. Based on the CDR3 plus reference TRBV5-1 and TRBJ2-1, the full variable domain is KAGVTQTPRYLIKTRGQQVTLSCSPISGHRSVSWYQQTPGQGLQFLFEYFSETQRNKGNFPGRFSGRQFSNSRSEMNVSTLELGDSALYLCASRNLGGGPSYNEQFFGPGTRLTVL.

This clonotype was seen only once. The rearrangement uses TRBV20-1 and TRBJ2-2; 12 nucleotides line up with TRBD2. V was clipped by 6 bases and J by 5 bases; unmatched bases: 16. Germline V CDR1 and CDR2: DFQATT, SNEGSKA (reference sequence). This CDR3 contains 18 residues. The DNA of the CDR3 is TGCAGTGCCACACGGACTCCTAGCGGGAGGGTTGCTACCGGGGAGCTGTTTTTT. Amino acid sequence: CSATRTPSGRVATGELFF.